The clone carrying this T cell receptor beta chain was counted many times. Its antigen is currently unknown. The source of the sample is a study of beta chain features in type 1 diabetes. About the research overall: In all, 107,917,701 sorted cells from all samples were analyzed. Findings of the study overall: Sequencing of cDNA might inflate the share of cells that strongly express TCR. All four CD4+ subsets from Type 1 diabetes patients carried moderately but significantly shorter TCRB CDR3s.

The entirety of the isolated RNA underwent reverse transcription, so expressed TCRB transcripts were sequenced. An average about 3.6 million reads came from naive, central memory and regulatory T cell samples. TCRdb keeps only in-frame clones here, not all; method: immunoSEQ multiplex PCR. In the table there are about 130,000 clones, around 8.7% of which are singletons. J was trimmed by 7 bases and V by 6 bases; bases with no gene match: 4. This CDR3 comprises 14 residues. In germline, CDR1 is MDHEN, CDR2 SYDVKM. The sequence was obtained from a man aged 18 to 29 in good health. The chain is built from TRBV28 and TRBJ2-1; 12 bases are a match to TRBD2. Sequenced sample: central memory CD4+ T cells from blood. The CDR3 reads CASRTSGGGNEQFF. CDR3 nucleotide sequence: TGTGCCAGCAGGACTAGCGGGGGAGGGAATGAGCAGTTCTTC.